The present entry profiles one T cell receptor beta chain with its context. The table came from immunoSEQ multiplex PCR; TCRdb's copy has only in-frame clones and leaves some out. The profile shows roughly 32,000 clones, 85% to 95% of them singletons. V was clipped by 9 bases and J by 6 bases, with 21 bases between them. Germline V gives CDR1 MDHEN, CDR2 SYDVKM. The CDR3 length is 14 residues. The data originate from a study of T cell changes during pregnancy in multiple sclerosis. This TCR was recovered from a female donor with multiple sclerosis, enrolled in a pregnancy study. This specimen consisted of CD4+ T cells from peripheral blood mononuclear cells, obtained in the second trimester of pregnancy. The chain recombines TRBV28 with TRBJ2-7; D might be TRBD2 (7 bases). The CDR3 region is CASQRGAGRGEQYF. Here the CDR3 DNA reads TGTGCCAGTCAAAGGGGGGCAGGGAGGGGCGAGCAGTACTTC. The full variable domain, completed using reference TRBV28 and TRBJ2-7, is DVKVTQSSRYLVKRTGEKVFLECVQDMDHENMFWYRQDPGLGLRLIYFSYDVKMKEKGDIPEGYSVSREKKERFSLILESASTNQTSMYLCASQRGAGRGEQYFGPGTRLTVT.